This is a list of T cell receptor beta chains from one sample in a study of early T cells in non-severe SARS-CoV-2 infection. Each CDR3 protein is one row after TCRdb ran MiXCR on the 5' RACE reads. The sample consists of roughly 42,000 distinct CDR3 sequences, 12% of them appearing once. Sequencing was done on a sample of whole blood. These receptors were taken from an adult who was a healthcare worker with PCR-confirmed SARS-CoV-2 infection or an uninfected control (not recorded which). Both conserved end residues are part of each CDR3.

J gene | V gene | CDR3 protein
TRBJ2-1 | TRBV6-4 | CASSAGTSEGDEQFF
TRBJ1-4 | TRBV9 | CASSTRDGTTNEKLFF
TRBJ2-1 | TRBV6-6 | CASLIGGQSRNEQFF
TRBJ1-3 | TRBV18 | CASSPDGGSGNTIYF
TRBJ1-6 | TRBV7-2 | CASSRAPINSPLHF
TRBJ2-1 | TRBV6-2/TRBV6-3 | CASTQGLAKNNEQFF
TRBJ1-4 | TRBV9 | CASSVKGDNEKLFF
TRBJ2-7 | TRBV6-1 | CASSEMGDGTYEQYF
TRBJ1-1 | TRBV2 | CASSRVLVNEAFF
TRBJ2-1 | TRBV7-9 | CASSLVPGQEQFF
TRBJ1-1 | TRBV7-6 | CASSLAPGNTEAFF
TRBJ2-5 | TRBV29-1 | CSVLIDIWAQYF
TRBJ2-5 | TRBV6-2/TRBV6-3 | CASSAGDSYQETQYF
TRBJ1-2 | TRBV29-1 | CSVDLGQGNYGYTF
TRBJ2-3 | TRBV20-1 | CSASPTDTQYF
TRBJ2-7 | TRBV12-3/TRBV12-4 | CASSPTSGNSYEQYF
TRBJ1-5 | TRBV6-6 | CASSSVQQFNQPQHF
TRBJ1-6 | TRBV18 | CASSQYHGTPNSPLHF
TRBJ2-7 | TRBV29-1 | CSVEEWGRTGYEQYF
TRBJ2-2 | TRBV5-1 | CASSFFRGAGELFF
TRBJ2-7 | TRBV6-5 | CASSYDRVREQYF
TRBJ2-1 | TRBV7-6 | CASSNIPAHEQFF
TRBJ2-2 | TRBV7-6 | CASSLAGAGGRTGELFF
TRBJ1-1 | TRBV19 | CASRTGGRNTEAFF
TRBJ2-7 | TRBV20-1 | CSARVSGGEYEQYF
TRBJ2-5 | TRBV7-2 | CASRPRLAGGQETQYF
TRBJ2-1 | TRBV5-4 | CASSFGGRLDNEQFF
TRBJ2-2 | TRBV7-2 | CASSPKTGVRGELFF
TRBJ2-1 | TRBV28 | CASSSLAGVNEQFF
TRBJ2-3 | TRBV20-1 | CSARDRQGSGDTQYF
TRBJ1-1 | TRBV3-1 | CASSQAGTGFGEAFF
TRBJ2-5 | TRBV7-8 | CASSLSTSGSIGETQYF
TRBJ2-7 | TRBV7-6 | CASSLGEGYYEQYF
TRBJ1-5 | TRBV11-2 | CASSLSSTGGAGQPQHF
TRBJ1-1 | TRBV6-2/TRBV6-3 | CASSLSFVGTEAFF
TRBJ2-7 | TRBV7-9 | CASSFRDYEQYF
TRBJ1-1 | TRBV10-1 | CASSGDSALEAFF
TRBJ2-1 | TRBV9 | CASRVSGSAYNEQFF
TRBJ2-2 | TRBV11-3 | CASSYGGTGELFF
TRBJ1-6 | TRBV6-5 | CASTQGQYNSPLHF
TRBJ2-7 | TRBV4-2 | CASSLTGMGTYEQYF
TRBJ2-3 | TRBV6-5 | CASSSPTAGTDTQYF
TRBJ2-3 | TRBV3-1 | CASSQGQVHAQYF